These T cell receptor beta chains were read from a single sample in a study of cytomegalovirus exposure and HLA in healthy donors. The table came from immunoSEQ multiplex PCR; TCRdb's copy has only in-frame clones and leaves some out. The sample lists about 130,000 clones, around 73% occurring once. The sample taken for sequencing was PBMCs. These receptors all come from a female donor in good health and CMV-seronegative. CDR3s include the opening cysteine and the closing phenylalanine or tryptophan. Each record gives: clone size, V gene, D gene, J gene, CDR3 protein, CDR3 DNA. A D gene is named only where the DNA matches it firmly. The size field is filled for only some rows; it gives once, few, many or a size class.

-	TRBV7-2	-	TRBJ2-7	CASSLVAKLSGEQYF	TGTGCCAGCAGCTTAGTAGCGAAATTGTCGGGCGAGCAGTACTTC
-	TRBV4-3	-	TRBJ2-2	CASSPGWRGANTGELFF	TGCGCCAGCAGCCCAGGGTGGCGGGGCGCGAACACCGGGGAGCTGTTTTTT
-	TRBV6-6	-	TRBJ1-6	CASSYMAVYNSPLHF	TGTGCCAGCAGTTACATGGCAGTCTATAATTCACCCCTCCACTTT
-	TRBV9	-	TRBJ1-1	CASSVEGSGYTEAFF	TGTGCCAGCAGCGTAGAGGGGTCGGGCTACACTGAAGCTTTCTTT
few	TRBV7-8	-	TRBJ2-5	CASSRDRQETQYF	TGTGCCAGCAGCCGAGACAGGCAAGAGACCCAGTACTTC
-	TRBV5-1	-	TRBJ2-7	CASSGGQVYEQYF	TGCGCCAGCAGCGGGGGCCAGGTCTACGAGCAGTACTTC
-	TRBV7-9	TRBD1	TRBJ1-4	CAGEQGAANEKLFF	TGTGCCGGTGAGCAGGGGGCCGCTAATGAAAAACTGTTTTTT
-	TRBV19	TRBD1	TRBJ1-2	CASSIQGANYGYTF	TGTGCCAGTAGTATACAGGGGGCTAACTATGGCTACACCTTC
-	TRBV6-1	-	TRBJ2-6	CASSRRASGANVLTF	TGTGCCAGCAGTCGCAGGGCCTCTGGGGCCAACGTCCTGACTTTC
-	TRBV29-1	TRBD1	TRBJ2-7	CSVARTGLEQYF	TGCAGCGTTGCTCGGACAGGGCTCGAGCAGTACTTC
once	TRBV7-2	TRBD1	TRBJ1-2	CASSRDRAYGYTF	TGTGCCAGCAGCCGGGACAGGGCCTATGGCTACACCTTC
-	TRBV18	TRBD2	TRBJ2-3	CASSPLAGGADTQYF	TGTGCCAGCTCACCACTAGCGGGAGGTGCAGATACGCAGTATTTT
-	TRBV9	-	TRBJ2-7	CASSGGGGMLSLYNEQYF	TGTGCCAGCAGCGGAGGAGGAGGGATGCTCTCTCTCTACAACGAGCAGTACTTC
-	TRBV7-6	-	TRBJ2-5	CASSLVYPRGGLQETQYF	TGTGCCAGCAGCTTAGTGTATCCCCGCGGGGGCCTACAAGAGACCCAGTACTTC
-	TRBV5-6	-	TRBJ2-7	CASTLSGREQYF	TGTGCCAGCACCCTCAGCGGGCGCGAGCAGTACTTC
-	TRBV4-3	TRBD1	TRBJ1-2	CASSQDRSRTGGHGYTF	TGCGCCAGCAGCCAAGACCGATCTCGAACAGGGGGACATGGCTACACCTTC
once	TRBV10-3	TRBD1	TRBJ2-1	CAITAEGTVNEQFF	TGTGCCATCACCGCCGAAGGGACAGTCAATGAGCAGTTCTTC
-	TRBV6-1	TRBD1	TRBJ2-7	CASSRQGRSYEQYF	TGTGCCAGCAGCCGACAGGGTAGATCCTACGAGCAGTACTTC
-	TRBV18	TRBD2	TRBJ2-5	CASSPLAGVHETQYF	TGTGCCAGCTCACCTCTAGCGGGAGTTCACGAGACCCAGTACTTC
few	TRBV7-2	-	TRBJ2-3	CASSFSLASTDTQYF	TGTGCCAGCAGCTTCTCCCTGGCATCCACAGATACGCAGTATTTT
-	TRBV28	-	TRBJ1-1	CASSLTGRGGRTEAFF	TGTGCCAGCAGTTTAACCGGCCGGGGTGGGCGCACTGAAGCTTTCTTT
-	TRBV6-5	-	TRBJ1-2	CASTSYLQGNGYTF	TGTGCCAGCACGTCCTACTTACAGGGTAATGGCTACACCTTC
-	TRBV5-4	-	TRBJ2-7	CASSSQGTYEQYF	TGTGCCAGCAGCTCCCAGGGAACCTACGAGCAGTACTTC
-	TRBV7-9	TRBD1	TRBJ1-2	CASSLGGTERNYGYTF	TGTGCCAGCAGCTTAGGGGGGACAGAAAGGAACTATGGCTACACCTTC
-	TRBV4-2	-	TRBJ1-4	CASSQGYGSGGRDEKLFF	TGTGCCAGCAGCCAAGGATATGGGTCGGGGGGGAGGGATGAAAAACTGTTTTTT
-	TRBV28	TRBD1	TRBJ1-1	CASSSGQENTEAFF	TGTGCCAGCAGTTCCGGACAGGAGAACACTGAAGCTTTCTTT
few	TRBV5-1	TRBD2	TRBJ2-3	CASSLEPSGGSTDTQYF	TGCGCCAGCAGCTTGGAGCCTAGCGGAGGAAGCACAGATACGCAGTATTTT
few	TRBV11-2	-	TRBJ2-7	CASSPGLYYEQYF	TGTGCCAGCTCCCCGGGGTTATACTACGAGCAGTACTTC
-	TRBV30	-	TRBJ1-1	CAWSVRGSTEAFF	TGTGCCTGGAGTGTACGGGGAAGCACTGAAGCTTTCTTT
-	TRBV9	TRBD2	TRBJ2-2	CASSVRMGGTGELFF	TGTGCCAGCAGCGTCCGGATGGGAGGGACCGGGGAGCTGTTTTTT
-	TRBV9	-	TRBJ2-1	CASSFGELEGRDEQFF	TGTGCCAGCAGCTTTGGGGAGCTAGAGGGAAGAGATGAGCAGTTCTTC
-	TRBV10-3	TRBD1	TRBJ2-7	CAISEDRAQYF	TGTGCCATCAGTGAGGACAGGGCACAGTACTTC
-	TRBV4-1	TRBD1	TRBJ1-4	CASSQTRGTATNEKLFF	TGCGCCAGCAGCCAAACCCGGGGGACAGCAACTAATGAAAAACTGTTTTTT
once	TRBV5-4	-	TRBJ2-7	CASSTSGSSYEQYF	TGTGCCAGCAGCACCTCCGGGTCTTCCTACGAGCAGTACTTC
-	TRBV18	TRBD1	TRBJ1-2	CASSPQTGGDGYTF	TGTGCCAGCTCACCCCAGACAGGGGGGGATGGCTACACCTTC
-	TRBV28	-	TRBJ1-5	CASRPGFSNQPQHF	TGTGCCAGCAGACCAGGGTTCAGCAATCAGCCCCAGCATTTT
-	TRBV4-1	-	TRBJ1-5	CASSQAGDQPQHF	TGCGCCAGCAGCCAAGCGGGGGATCAGCCCCAGCATTTT
few	TRBV6-4	-	TRBJ2-2	CASSDSSEAGELFF	TGTGCCAGCAGTGATTCTAGCGAAGCCGGGGAGCTGTTTTTT
-	TRBV28	TRBD1	TRBJ1-5	CASSPRQGVSQPQHF	TGTGCCAGCAGCCCAAGACAGGGAGTCTCTCAGCCCCAGCATTTT
-	TRBV18	TRBD2	TRBJ2-7	CASSPTGLAGGYGEQYF	TGTGCCAGCTCACCAACCGGACTAGCGGGAGGTTATGGCGAGCAGTACTTC
-	TRBV5-1	-	TRBJ2-7	CASSPNSYEQYF	TGCGCCAGCAGCCCCAATTCCTACGAGCAGTACTTC
-	TRBV4-2	TRBD1	TRBJ2-1	CASSQDGTGGYNEQFF	TGTGCCAGCAGCCAAGATGGGACAGGGGGCTACAATGAGCAGTTCTTC
-	TRBV9	TRBD2	TRBJ2-1	CASSPGTSGIREQFF	TGTGCCAGCAGCCCCGGGACTAGCGGGATTCGTGAGCAGTTCTTC
few	TRBV29-1	TRBD2	TRBJ2-1	CSATSGSRSYNEQFF	TGCAGCGCCACTAGCGGGAGTCGGTCCTACAATGAGCAGTTCTTC